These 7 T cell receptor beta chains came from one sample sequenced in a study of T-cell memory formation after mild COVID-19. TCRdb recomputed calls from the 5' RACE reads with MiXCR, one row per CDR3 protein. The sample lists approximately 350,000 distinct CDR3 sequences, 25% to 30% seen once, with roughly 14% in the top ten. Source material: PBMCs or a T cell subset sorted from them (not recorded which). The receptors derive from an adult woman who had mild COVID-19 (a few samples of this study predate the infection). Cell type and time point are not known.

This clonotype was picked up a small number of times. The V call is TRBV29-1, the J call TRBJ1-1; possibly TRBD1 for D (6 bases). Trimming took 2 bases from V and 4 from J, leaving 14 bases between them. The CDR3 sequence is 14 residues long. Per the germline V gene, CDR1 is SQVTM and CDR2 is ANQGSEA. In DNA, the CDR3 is TGCAGCGTTGAACTTAGGGGGAAGGGCACTGAAGCTTTCTTT. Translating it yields CSVELRGKGTEAFF. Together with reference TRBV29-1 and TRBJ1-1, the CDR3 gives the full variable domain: SAVISQKPSRDICQRGTSLTIQCQVDSQVTMMFWYRQQPGQSLTLIATANQGSEATYESGFVIDKFPISRPNLTFSTLTVSNMSPEDSSIYLCSVELRGKGTEAFFGQGTRLTVV.

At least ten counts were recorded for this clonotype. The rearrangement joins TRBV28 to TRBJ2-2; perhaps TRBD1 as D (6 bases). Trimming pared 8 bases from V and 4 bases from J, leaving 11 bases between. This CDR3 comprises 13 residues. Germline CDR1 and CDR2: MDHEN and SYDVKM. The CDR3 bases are TGTGCCAGCGGTACAGGGCCCACCGGGGAGCTGTTTTTT. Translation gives CASGTGPTGELFF.

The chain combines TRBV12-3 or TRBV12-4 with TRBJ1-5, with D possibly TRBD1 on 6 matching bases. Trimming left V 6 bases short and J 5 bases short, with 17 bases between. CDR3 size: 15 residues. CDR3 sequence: CASSPWGHMYQPQHF. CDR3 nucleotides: TGTGCCAGCAGCCCTTGGGGGCACATGTATCAGCCCCAGCATTTT.

The CDR3 here is CASSHGLETQYF. The CDR3 DNA is TGTGCCAGCAGCCACGGACTGGAGACCCAGTACTTC. V is TRBV11-2 and J is TRBJ2-5, with D perhaps TRBD2 (5 bases). V dropped 5 bases and J dropped 5 bases, with 9 bases sitting between them. This CDR3 region has 12 residues. Germline values: CDR1 SGHAT, CDR2 FQNNGV.

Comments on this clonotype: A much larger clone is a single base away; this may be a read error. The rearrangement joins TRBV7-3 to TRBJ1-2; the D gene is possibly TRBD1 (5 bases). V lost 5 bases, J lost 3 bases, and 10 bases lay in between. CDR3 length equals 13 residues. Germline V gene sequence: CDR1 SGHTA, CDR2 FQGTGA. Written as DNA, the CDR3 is TGTGCCAGCAGCCAGGGACCCGACTATGGCTACACCTTC. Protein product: CASSQGPDYGYTF.

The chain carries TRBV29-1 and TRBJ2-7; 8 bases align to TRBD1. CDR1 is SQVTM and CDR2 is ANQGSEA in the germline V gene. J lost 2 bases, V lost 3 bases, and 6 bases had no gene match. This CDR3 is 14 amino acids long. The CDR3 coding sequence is TGCAGCGTTGAGGGACAGGCCTTACCCTACGAGCAGTACTTC. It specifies CSVEGQALPYEQYF.

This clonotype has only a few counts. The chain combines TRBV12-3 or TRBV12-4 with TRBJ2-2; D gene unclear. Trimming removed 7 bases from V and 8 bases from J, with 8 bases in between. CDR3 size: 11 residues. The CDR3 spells CASILTGELFF. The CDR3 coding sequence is TGTGCCAGCATCCTGACAGGGGAGCTGTTTTTT.